This T cell receptor (beta chain) was observed in a study of T cells in Graves' hyperthyroidism and ophthalmopathy. Overall study findings and caveats: Most thyroid clonotypes expanded above 0.001 were also detected in blood.

Hyperthyroidism in the patients, aged 18 to 65, was newly diagnosed and under 2 months in duration. Patients were excluded because of uncontrolled infection, other autoimmune disease, pregnancy or lactation. PBMCs stemmed from 10 ml fresh peripheral blood. On this clonotype itself: Its cognate antigen is unknown.

The TCR beta CDR3 regions underwent amplification using RNA transcripts as the source. Carried out on the TCR CDR3, a first-round RT-PCR used the HTBI primer set. TCRdb called the multiplex PCR reads again in MiXCR, with one record for every CDR3 protein. There are around 700,000 distinct CDR3 sequences in the sample; approximately 40% occur only once, and around 29% lies in the top ten. This clonotype originated in a woman between 40 and 50 years old with Graves' hyperthyroidism. Sequencing was carried out using blood.

CDR3: CASSLTGPGSGNTIYF. The CDR3 coding sequence is TGTGCCAGCAGCTTGACAGGTCCTGGCTCTGGAAACACCATATATTTT. V and J are TRBV6-5 and TRBJ1-3; TRBD1 might be the D (6 bases). The CDR3 runs 16 residues. Trimming stripped 6 bases from V and 0 bases from J, with 15 bases between. CDR1 is MNHEY and CDR2 is SVGAGI in the germline V gene.